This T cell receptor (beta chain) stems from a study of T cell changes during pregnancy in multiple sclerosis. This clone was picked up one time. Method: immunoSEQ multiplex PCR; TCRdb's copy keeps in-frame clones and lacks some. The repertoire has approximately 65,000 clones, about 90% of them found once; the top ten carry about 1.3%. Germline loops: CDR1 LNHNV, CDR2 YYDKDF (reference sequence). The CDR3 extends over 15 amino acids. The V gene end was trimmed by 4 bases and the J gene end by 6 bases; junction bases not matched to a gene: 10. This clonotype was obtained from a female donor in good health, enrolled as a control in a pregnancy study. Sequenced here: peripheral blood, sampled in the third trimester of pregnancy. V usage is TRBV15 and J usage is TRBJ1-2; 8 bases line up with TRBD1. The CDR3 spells CATSTRTGNEDGYTF. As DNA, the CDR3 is TGTGCCACCAGCACAAGGACAGGGAACGAGGATGGCTACACCTTC.